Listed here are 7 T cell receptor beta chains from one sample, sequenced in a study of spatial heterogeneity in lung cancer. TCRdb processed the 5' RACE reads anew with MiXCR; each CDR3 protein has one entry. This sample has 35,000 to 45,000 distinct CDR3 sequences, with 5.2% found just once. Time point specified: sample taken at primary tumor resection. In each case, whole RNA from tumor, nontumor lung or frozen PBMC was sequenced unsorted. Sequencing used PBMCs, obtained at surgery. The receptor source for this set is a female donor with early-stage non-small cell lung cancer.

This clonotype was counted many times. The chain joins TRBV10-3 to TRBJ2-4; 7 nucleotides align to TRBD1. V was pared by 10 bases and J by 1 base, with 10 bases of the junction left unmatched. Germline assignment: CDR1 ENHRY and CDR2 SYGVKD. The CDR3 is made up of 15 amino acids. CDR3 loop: CATVNDRAAKNIQYF. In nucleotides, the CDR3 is TGTGCCACTGTTAACGACAGGGCGGCCAAAAACATTCAGTACTTC.

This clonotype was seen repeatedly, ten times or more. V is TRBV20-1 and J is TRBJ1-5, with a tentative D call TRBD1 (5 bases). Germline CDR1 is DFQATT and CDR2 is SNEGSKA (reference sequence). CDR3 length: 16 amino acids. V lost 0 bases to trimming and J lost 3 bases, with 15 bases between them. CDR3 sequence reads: CSARDPGRGNNQPQHF. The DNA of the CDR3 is TGCAGTGCTAGAGATCCCGGAAGGGGAAACAATCAGCCCCAGCATTTT.

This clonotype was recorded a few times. The CDR3 sequence: CASSRNPVATNEKLFF. The CDR3, as DNA: TGTGCCAGCAGCCGAAACCCAGTTGCAACTAATGAAAAACTGTTTTTT. The chain uses TRBV27 and TRBJ1-4; D not certain. The CDR3 contains 16 residues. The V end was cut by 6 bases, the J end by 0 bases, with 14 bases between. Looked up from germline, CDR1 is MNHEY and CDR2 is SMNVEV (reference sequence).

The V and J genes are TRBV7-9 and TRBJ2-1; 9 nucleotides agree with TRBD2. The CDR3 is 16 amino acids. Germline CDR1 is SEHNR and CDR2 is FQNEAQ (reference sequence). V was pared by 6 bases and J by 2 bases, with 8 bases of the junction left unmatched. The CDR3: CASRTGTSLTYNEQFF. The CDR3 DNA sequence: TGTGCCAGCAGAACCGGGACTAGCTTGACCTACAATGAGCAGTTCTTC.

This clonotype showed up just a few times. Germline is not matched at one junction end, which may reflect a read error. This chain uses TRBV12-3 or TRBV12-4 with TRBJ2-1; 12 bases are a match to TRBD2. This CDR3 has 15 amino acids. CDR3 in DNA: TGTGCCAGCAGTCTAGCGGGGGGGATGTACAATGAGCAGTTCTTC. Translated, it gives CASSLAGGMYNEQFF.

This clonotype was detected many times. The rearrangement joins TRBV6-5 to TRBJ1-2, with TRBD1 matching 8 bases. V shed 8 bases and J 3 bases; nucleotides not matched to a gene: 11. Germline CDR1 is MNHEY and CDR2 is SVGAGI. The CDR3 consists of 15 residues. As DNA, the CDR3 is TGTGCCAGCGTTCCGCGGGCAGGGGGCCACTATGGCTACACCTTC. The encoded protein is CASVPRAGGHYGYTF.

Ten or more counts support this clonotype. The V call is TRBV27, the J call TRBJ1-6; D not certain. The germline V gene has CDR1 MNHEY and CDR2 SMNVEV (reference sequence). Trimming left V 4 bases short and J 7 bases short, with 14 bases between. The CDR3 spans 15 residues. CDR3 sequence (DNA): TGTGCCAGCAGTTCGGACGGCGTCGGGAATTCACCCCTCCACTTT. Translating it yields CASSSDGVGNSPLHF.